The 16 T cell receptor beta chains reported below all come from one sample, sequenced in a study of blood T cell repertoires in COVID-19. Clones were read by immunoSEQ multiplex PCR, and TCRdb kept only the in-frame ones, dropping some. The sample shows approximately 220,000 clones, roughly nine tenths of them seen only once. Sequencing was carried out using PBMCs or T cells enriched from blood (not recorded which). The receptors were gathered from a woman aged 18-29 years in a cohort exposed to, infected with or recovered from COVID-19 (not recorded which).

The V call is TRBV19, the J call TRBJ1-6, with a possible D match to TRBD1 (5 bases). Germline CDR1 and CDR2: LNHDA and SQIVND (reference sequence). This CDR3 has 13 amino acids. V lost 7 bases and J lost 7, with 11 bases in between. The DNA of the CDR3 is TGTGCCAGTATGCAGGACACAAATTCACCCCTCCACTTT. This encodes CASMQDTNSPLHF.

The chain joins TRBV6-5 to TRBJ1-1, with 11 bases aligning to TRBD1. Germline loops: CDR1 MNHEY, CDR2 SVGAGI. V trimming: 4 bases; J trimming: 4 bases; junction bases outside the gene matches: 8. This CDR3 has 16 residues. The CDR3 spells CASSSGQGGLFTEAFF. For the CDR3, the DNA is TGTGCCAGCAGTTCGGGACAGGGGGGTCTCTTCACTGAAGCTTTCTTT.

This chain connects TRBV28 to TRBJ2-7, with 9 bases that match TRBD2. V lost 3 bases to trimming and J lost 0 bases; unmatched junction nucleotides: 15. The CDR3 loop spans 19 amino acids. Germline lookup yields CDR1 MDHEN and CDR2 SYDVKM. CDR3 sequence (DNA): TGTGCCAGCAGTTTTACGCCGACTAGCGGAGACTTGTTCTCCTACGAGCAGTACTTC. Translating it yields CASSFTPTSGDLFSYEQYF.

The chain links TRBV6-5 to TRBJ1-1; TRBD1 might be the D (5 bases). In germline, CDR1 is MNHEY, CDR2 SVGAGI. The germline V and J ends were trimmed by 0 bases and 2 bases, with 10 bases remaining between them. The CDR3 extends over 15 amino acids. CDR3 sequence: CASSYSGRANTEAFF. As DNA, the CDR3 is TGTGCCAGCAGTTACTCGGGCAGGGCCAACACTGAAGCTTTCTTT.

The chain is built from TRBV6-1 and TRBJ1-2; D remains ambiguous. Looked up from germline, CDR1 is MNHNS and CDR2 is SASEGT. Deletions cut 7 bases from V and 6 bases from J, with 15 bases between. CDR3 length: 13 amino acids. The CDR3, as DNA: TGTGCCAGCATCTTTTTCATCGGGGATGGCTACACCTTC. It specifies CASIFFIGDGYTF.

The chain joins TRBV7-9 to TRBJ1-4; TRBD1 agrees at 8 bases. Germline V gene data show CDR1 as SEHNR and CDR2 as FQNEAQ (reference sequence). V gave up 5 bases and J gave up 3 bases; unmatched junction bases: 8. CDR3 length equals 16 residues. The CDR3: CASSDTGGQANEKLFF. The CDR3 bases are TGTGCCAGCAGCGACACAGGGGGGCAGGCTAATGAAAAACTGTTTTTT.

The chain combines TRBV5-1 with TRBJ2-3; TRBD2 matches at 9 bases. The CDR3 is 17 amino acids. In germline, CDR1 is SGHRS, CDR2 YFSETQ. V shed 0 bases and J 0 bases; nucleotides not matched to a gene: 5. The CDR3 DNA reads TGCGCCAGCAGCTTGGTGGGGACTAGCCGCAGCACAGATACGCAGTATTTT. Amino acid sequence: CASSLVGTSRSTDTQYF.

This chain links TRBV6-5 with TRBJ1-4; no reliable D call. Germline CDR1 reads MNHEY; CDR2 reads SVGAGI. The CDR3 runs to 14 residues. V gave up 6 bases and J gave up 5 bases, with 13 bases separating them. The CDR3 reads CASSPAEYNEKLFF. The CDR3 bases are TGTGCCAGCAGCCCCGCGGAATACAATGAAAAACTGTTTTTT.

The chain links TRBV5-1 to TRBJ1-6; TRBD1 might be the D (6 bases). CDR1 and CDR2 (germline): SGHRS, YFSETQ. This CDR3 region has 18 residues. V lost 4 bases and J 10 bases, leaving 27 bases between the germline ends. CDR3 amino acids: CASSVSPQGWSQSSPLHF. CDR3 DNA: TGCGCCAGCAGCGTATCCCCACAGGGTTGGTCTCAATCATCACCCCTCCACTTT.

Here the CDR3 reads CASSGQGTYNEQFF. The CDR3 coding sequence is TGTGCCAGCAGTGGACAGGGGACCTACAATGAGCAGTTCTTC. This chain joins TRBV6-6 and TRBJ2-1; TRBD1 matches at 9 bases. This CDR3 spans 14 amino acids. With 5 bases clipped from V and 2 bases from J, the junction kept 1 base outside the gene matches. CDR1 MNHNY and CDR2 SVGAGI come from the germline V gene (reference sequence).

The V call is TRBV4-2, the J call TRBJ1-1; weak D call: TRBD1 (5 bases). Germline CDR1 is LGHNA and CDR2 is YNFKEQ. This CDR3 is 16 amino acids long. V lost 1 base and J 4 bases, leaving 16 bases between the germline ends. The CDR3 loop is CASSQGIRGPSTEAFF. DNA for the CDR3: TGTGCCAGCAGCCAAGGAATTAGGGGCCCGAGCACTGAAGCTTTCTTT.

This clone was observed a few times. Other DNA sequences from this sample encode an identical CDR3 as well. This sequence joins TRBV11-3 and TRBJ1-3; D gene unclear. V lost 1 base and J 0 bases, leaving 4 bases between the germline ends. The germline V gene has CDR1 SGHNT and CDR2 YENEEA. The CDR3 is 14 residues long. The chain's CDR3 is CASSLGHSGNTIYF. The CDR3 DNA reads as TGTGCCAGCAGCTTAGGACACTCTGGAAACACCATATATTTT.

The V call is TRBV28, the J call TRBJ1-5; 7 bases are a match to TRBD1. The CDR3 is made up of 13 amino acids. The trim removed 8 bases at V and 7 bases at J, leaving 8 bases unmatched. Germline CDR1 reads MDHEN; CDR2 reads SYDVKM. The CDR3 region is CASATGVGQPQHF. The DNA of the CDR3 is TGTGCCAGCGCTACAGGGGTTGGCCAGCCCCAGCATTTT.

The chain employs TRBV6-6 and TRBJ1-2; weak D call: TRBD1 (5 bases). The CDR3 spans 17 residues. Trimming took 5 bases from V and 7 from J, leaving 26 bases between them. Germline values: CDR1 MNHNY, CDR2 SVGAGI (reference sequence). DNA for the CDR3: TGTGCCAGCAGTCCAGCCCCCTTAGGGGTGTCGTTTGGTGGCTACACCTTC. Translated, it gives CASSPAPLGVSFGGYTF.

J is TRBJ2-1 and V is TRBV5-4, with D perhaps matching TRBD2 (6 bases). Germline loops: CDR1 SGHNT, CDR2 YYREEE (reference sequence). The CDR3 loop spans 14 amino acids. Deletions cut 7 bases from V and 5 bases from J, with 16 bases between. The CDR3 sequence: CASSRGLANNEQFF. In DNA, the CDR3 is TGTGCCAGCTCTAGGGGCCTAGCGAACAATGAGCAGTTCTTC.

V gene TRBV19 combines with J gene TRBJ1-1; D possibly corresponds to TRBD1 (5 bases). Per the germline V gene, CDR1 is LNHDA and CDR2 is SQIVND (reference sequence). Trimming stripped 1 base from V and 3 bases from J, with 12 bases between. There are 15 residues in the CDR3. CDR3 in DNA: TGTGCCAGTAGTATAGCAACAGGAGGGTACACTGAAGCTTTCTTT. Protein sequence: CASSIATGGYTEAFF.